Detailed here is one T cell receptor (beta chain). PCR primers comprised 60 Vbeta and 13 Jbeta primers. Produced via immunoSEQ multiplex PCR; TCRdb's table is partial and in-frame only. This table holds some 110,000 clones, under 80% found once. This CDR3 region has 15 residues. Trimming took 7 bases from V and 5 from J; bases not matched to a gene: 11. The germline CDR1 and CDR2 sequences are LNHDA and SQIVND (reference sequence). This specimen comes from a study of cytomegalovirus exposure and HLA in healthy donors. V usage is TRBV19 and J usage is TRBJ1-5, with TRBD1 identical over 7 bases. The TCR comes from a woman aged 45-60 years in good health and CMV-seropositive. Sequencing input: PBMCs. Here the CDR3 reads CASTDWGQFHQPQHF. The CDR3 region has the DNA TGTGCCAGTACTGATTGGGGACAGTTCCATCAGCCCCAGCATTTT. The full variable domain, in which reference TRBV19 and TRBJ1-5 provide the parts outside the CDR3, is DGGITQSPKYLFRKEGQNVTLSCEQNLNHDAMYWYRQDPGQGLRLIYYSQIVNDFQKGDIAEGYSVSREKKESFPLTVTSAQKNPTAFYLCASTDWGQFHQPQHFGDGTRLSIL.